This T cell receptor (beta chain) was identified during a study of beta chain features in type 1 diabetes. Across the study: Age and gender were similar between patients and healthy donors, as were cell yields.

Trimming cost V 5 bases and J 1 base, with 8 bases left between them. This CDR3 comprises 12 residues. Germline V gene sequence: CDR1 GTSNPN, CDR2 SVGIG (reference sequence). This clone was observed once. TCRB transcripts that were expressed got sequenced, as all of the isolated RNA had been reverse transcribed. Produced via immunoSEQ multiplex PCR; TCRdb's table is partial and in-frame only. The sample has about 260,000 clones, 68% seen once. This TCR was sampled from a man aged 25 to 40 in good health. The sequenced material came from naive CD4+ T cells from blood. The chain combines TRBV30 with TRBJ1-2; D unclear. The CDR3: CAWGGSNYGYTF. CDR3 DNA sequence: TGTGCCTGGGGAGGGAGTAACTATGGCTACACCTTC.